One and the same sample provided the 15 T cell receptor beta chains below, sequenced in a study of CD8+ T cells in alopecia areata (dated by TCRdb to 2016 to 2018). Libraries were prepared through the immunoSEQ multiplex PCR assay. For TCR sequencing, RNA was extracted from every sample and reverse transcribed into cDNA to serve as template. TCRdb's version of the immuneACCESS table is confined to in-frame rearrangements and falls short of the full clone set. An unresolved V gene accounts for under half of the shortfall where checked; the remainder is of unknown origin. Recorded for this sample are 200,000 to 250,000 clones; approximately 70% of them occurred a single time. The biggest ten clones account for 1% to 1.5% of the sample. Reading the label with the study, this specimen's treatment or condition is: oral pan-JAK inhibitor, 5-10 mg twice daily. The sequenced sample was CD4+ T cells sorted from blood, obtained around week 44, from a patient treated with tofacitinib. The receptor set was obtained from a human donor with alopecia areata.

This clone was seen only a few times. CDR3 in amino acids: CSARAGVLGTGELFF. Here the CDR3 DNA reads TGCAGCGCCCGCGCCGGGGTTCTGGGCACCGGGGAGCTGTTTTTT. The chain has TRBV29-1 and TRBJ2-2; tentatively, D is TRBD2 (5 bases). Germline lookup yields CDR1 SQVTM and CDR2 ANQGSEA. The length of the CDR3 is 15 residues. V was pared by 7 bases and J by 4 bases, with 19 bases between.

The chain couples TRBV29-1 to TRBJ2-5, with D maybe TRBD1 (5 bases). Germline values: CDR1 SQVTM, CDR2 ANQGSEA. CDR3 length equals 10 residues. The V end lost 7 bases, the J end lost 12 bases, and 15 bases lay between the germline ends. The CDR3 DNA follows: TGCAGCGCCCAACAGGATAGAAAGTACTTC. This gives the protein CSAQQDRKYF.

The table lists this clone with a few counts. Written as DNA, the CDR3 is TGTGCCAGCAGCGTAGACAGCTCTGGGGCCAACGTCCTGACTTTC. Its protein product is CASSVDSSGANVLTF. J is TRBJ2-6 and V is TRBV9; D remains ambiguous. There are 15 residues in the CDR3. In germline, CDR1 is SGDLS, CDR2 YYNGEE. V lost 0 bases, J lost 0 bases, and 4 bases lay in between.

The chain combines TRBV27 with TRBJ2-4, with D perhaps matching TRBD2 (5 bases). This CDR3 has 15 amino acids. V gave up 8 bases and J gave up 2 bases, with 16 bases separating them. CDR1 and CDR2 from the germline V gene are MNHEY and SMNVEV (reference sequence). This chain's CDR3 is CASANRGASKNIQYF. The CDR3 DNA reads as TGTGCCAGCGCTAACCGGGGAGCCTCCAAAAACATTCAGTACTTC.

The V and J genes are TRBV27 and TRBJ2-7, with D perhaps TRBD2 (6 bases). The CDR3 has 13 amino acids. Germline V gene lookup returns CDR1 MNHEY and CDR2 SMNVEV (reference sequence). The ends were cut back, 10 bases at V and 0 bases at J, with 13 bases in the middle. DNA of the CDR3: TGTGCCACCAAGGGACTGAACTCCTACGAGCAGTACTTC. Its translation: CATKGLNSYEQYF.

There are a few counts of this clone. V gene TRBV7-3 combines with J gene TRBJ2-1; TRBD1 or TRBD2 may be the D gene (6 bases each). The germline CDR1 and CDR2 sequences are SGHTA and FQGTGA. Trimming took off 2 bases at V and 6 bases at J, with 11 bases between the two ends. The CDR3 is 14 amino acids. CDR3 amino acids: CASSLGGLGNEQFF. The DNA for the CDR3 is TGTGCCAGCAGCTTAGGGGGGCTCGGCAATGAGCAGTTCTTC.

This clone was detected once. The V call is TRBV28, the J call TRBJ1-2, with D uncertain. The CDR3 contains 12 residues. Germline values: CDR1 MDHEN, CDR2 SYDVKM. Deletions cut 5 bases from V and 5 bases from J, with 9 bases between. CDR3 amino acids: CASSSQRYGYTF. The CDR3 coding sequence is TGTGCCAGCAGTAGTCAGAGATATGGCTACACCTTC.

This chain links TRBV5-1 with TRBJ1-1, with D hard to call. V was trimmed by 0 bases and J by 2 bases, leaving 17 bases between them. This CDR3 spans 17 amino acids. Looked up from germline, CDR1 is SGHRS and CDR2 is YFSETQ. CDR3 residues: CASSLGLVGRQNTEAFF. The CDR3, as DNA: TGCGCCAGCAGCTTGGGGCTCGTGGGCAGGCAAAACACTGAAGCTTTCTTT.

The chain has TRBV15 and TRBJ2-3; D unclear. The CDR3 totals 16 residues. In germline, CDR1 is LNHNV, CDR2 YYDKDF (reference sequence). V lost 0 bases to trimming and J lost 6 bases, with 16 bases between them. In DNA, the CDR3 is TGTGCCACCAGCAGAGATTCTTACAGAAGAGGCGATACGCAGTATTTT. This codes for CATSRDSYRRGDTQYF.

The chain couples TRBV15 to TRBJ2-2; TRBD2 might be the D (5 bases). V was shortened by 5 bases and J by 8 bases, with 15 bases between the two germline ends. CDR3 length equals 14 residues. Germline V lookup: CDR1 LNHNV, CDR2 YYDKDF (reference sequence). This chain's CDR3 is CATSYNLAKGELFF. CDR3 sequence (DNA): TGTGCCACCAGCTACAACCTAGCCAAGGGGGAGCTGTTTTTT.

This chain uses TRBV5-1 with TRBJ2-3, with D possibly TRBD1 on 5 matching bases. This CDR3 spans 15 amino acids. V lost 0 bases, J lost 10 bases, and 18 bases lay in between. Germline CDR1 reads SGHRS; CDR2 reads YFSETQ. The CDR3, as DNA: TGCGCCAGCAGCTTGGGTTCCAGGGAACATGCTGCGCAGTATTTT. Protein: CASSLGSREHAAQYF.

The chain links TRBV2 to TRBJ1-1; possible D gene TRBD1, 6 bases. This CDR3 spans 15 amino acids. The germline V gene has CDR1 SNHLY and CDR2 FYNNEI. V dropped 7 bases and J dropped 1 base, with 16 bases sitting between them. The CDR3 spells CASTTYRAGNTEAFF. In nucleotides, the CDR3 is TGTGCCAGCACCACTTACAGGGCCGGGAACACTGAAGCTTTCTTT.

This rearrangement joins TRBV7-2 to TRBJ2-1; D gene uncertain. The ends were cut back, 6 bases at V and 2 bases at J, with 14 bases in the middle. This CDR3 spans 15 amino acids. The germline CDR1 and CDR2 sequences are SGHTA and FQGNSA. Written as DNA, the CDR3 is TGTGCCAGCAGTATCCAATTCCAAGCCTACAATGAGCAGTTCTTC. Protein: CASSIQFQAYNEQFF.

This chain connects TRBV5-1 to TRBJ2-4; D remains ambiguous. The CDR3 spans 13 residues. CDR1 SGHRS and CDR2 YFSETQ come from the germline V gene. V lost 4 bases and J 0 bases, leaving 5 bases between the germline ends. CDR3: CASSPIAKNIQYF. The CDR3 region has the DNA TGCGCCAGCAGCCCCATAGCCAAAAACATTCAGTACTTC.

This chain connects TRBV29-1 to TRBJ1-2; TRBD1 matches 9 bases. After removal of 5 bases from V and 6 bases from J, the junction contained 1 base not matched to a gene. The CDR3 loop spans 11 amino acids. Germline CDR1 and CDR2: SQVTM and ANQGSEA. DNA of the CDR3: TGCAGCGTTACAGGGGGCGATGGCTACACCTTC. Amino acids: CSVTGGDGYTF. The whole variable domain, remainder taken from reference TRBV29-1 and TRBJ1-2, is SAVISQKPSRDICQRGTSLTIQCQVDSQVTMMFWYRQQPGQSLTLIATANQGSEATYESGFVIDKFPISRPNLTFSTLTVSNMSPEDSSIYLCSVTGGDGYTFGSGTRLTVV.